The present entry profiles one T cell receptor beta chain with its context. The antigen is not known. The data were obtained in a study of siplizumab effects on memory and regulatory T cells. Study-wide results and caveats: It seemed that naive T cells were more diverse than memory cells and were major contributors to the alloresponse. Suppressive function of proliferating Tregs from siplizumab cultures was not confirmed.

The assay was immunoSEQ multiplex PCR, and TCRdb's table has in-frame clones only and misses some. The sample includes roughly 100,000 clones, 90% to 95% seen only once; the top ten take about 1.1%. The CDR3 is made up of 16 amino acids. Germline V gene sequence: CDR1 SGDLS, CDR2 YYNGEE. J lost 7 bases, V lost 3 bases, and 8 bases had no gene match. The rearrangement uses TRBV9 and TRBJ2-1, with TRBD2 identical over 12 bases. Sequencing input: CD4+ T cells sorted from blood. This receptor was taken from a human donor in good health. CDR3 in DNA: TGTGCCAGCAGCGCCGCCGCTAGCGGGAGGGCTAATGAGCAGTTCTTC. Encoded protein: CASSAAASGRANEQFF.